These 28 T cell receptor beta chains were sequenced from one sample in a study of CD8 T cells in ankylosing spondylitis (dated by TCRdb to the late 2010s). Library method: 5' RACE. TCRdb names Illumina HiSeq 2500 as the instrument used. In TCRdb, the public reads were trimmed at Q25 with fastp and aligned with MiXCR, with productive beta chains retained. Every distinct CDR3 protein forms one entry, paired with its most common genes and DNA. For this sample there are around 300,000 distinct CDR3 sequences; roughly 10% appear just once. Jointly, the top ten make up roughly 9% of the sample. Sequencing was done on a sample of blood, either unsorted or a sorted T cell fraction (not recorded which). These receptors came from a female donor with ankylosing spondylitis or in good health (not recorded which).

Comments on this clonotype: Just one base apart from a much larger clone, this may be a read error. The chain has TRBV20-1 and TRBJ2-7, with D possibly TRBD2 on 6 matching bases. The CDR3 has 13 amino acids. Looked up from germline, CDR1 is DFQATT and CDR2 is SNEGSKA (reference sequence). CDR3 nucleotides: TGCAGTGCTAAAATGGCGGGGACCTACGGGCAGTACTTC. As protein: CSAKMAGTYGQYF.

The genes are TRBV27 and TRBJ1-5; D may be TRBD1 (6 bases). The CDR3 sequence is 15 residues long. The V gene's germline CDR1 is MNHEY and CDR2 SMNVEV (reference sequence). The DNA for the CDR3 is TGTTTAGTTATGGGGGCGAGGGAGAGCAATCAGCCCCAGCATTTT. It codes for CLVMGARESNQPQHF.

The genes are TRBV2 and TRBJ2-7; 14 bases match TRBD2. The CDR3 runs 14 residues. J was trimmed by 9 bases and V by 10 bases; bases with no gene match: 11. From germline, CDR1 is SNHLY and CDR2 FYNNEI. CDR3 DNA sequence: TGTGCCACCTCCCCCGGGACTAGCGGGAGAGCGCAGTACTTC. Amino acids: CATSPGTSGRAQYF.

This clonotype occurred many times. V gene TRBV28 combines with J gene TRBJ2-7; D not resolved. V was cut by 2 bases and J by 5 bases, with 10 bases left in between. The CDR3 loop spans 13 amino acids. The germline gives CDR1 MDHEN, CDR2 SYDVKM. In nucleotides, the CDR3 is TGTGCCAGCAGTTTACCGCCCGTCGACGAGCAGTACTTC. It specifies CASSLPPVDEQYF. Full variable domain (outside the CDR3, taken from reference TRBV28 and TRBJ2-7): DVKVTQSSRYLVKRTGEKVFLECVQDMDHENMFWYRQDPGLGLRLIYFSYDVKMKEKGDIPEGYSVSREKKERFSLILESASTNQTSMYLCASSLPPVDEQYFGPGTRLTVT.

This clonotype was recorded a few times. The rearrangement joins TRBV20-1 to TRBJ2-1, with D tentatively TRBD2 (6 bases). CDR1 DFQATT and CDR2 SNEGSKA come from the germline V gene (reference sequence). This CDR3 region has 14 residues. Trimming took off 4 bases at V and 9 bases at J, with 19 bases between the two ends. The CDR3 spells CSAKLGGALGEQFF. CDR3 coding DNA: TGCAGTGCTAAGTTAGGAGGGGCCCTCGGTGAGCAGTTCTTC.

This clonotype was counted at least ten times. The rearrangement uses TRBV7-7 and TRBJ1-4; D is unresolved. Germline values: CDR1 SSHAT, CDR2 FNYEAQ (reference sequence). This CDR3 contains 14 residues. The ends were cut back, 1 base at V and 3 bases at J, with 6 bases in the middle. CDR3 nucleotides: TGTGCCAGCAGCTTAGGAGGTCCTAATGAAAAACTGTTTTTT. Translation: CASSLGGPNEKLFF.

Many counts were recorded for this clonotype. The rearrangement uses TRBV20-1 and TRBJ2-4; the D call may be TRBD1 or TRBD2 (6 bases each). The CDR3 is 14 amino acids. Germline CDR1 reads DFQATT; CDR2 reads SNEGSKA (reference sequence). V was trimmed by 3 bases and J by 6 bases, leaving 15 bases between them. This CDR3 reads CSARLQRGVNIQYF. CDR3 nucleotides: TGCAGTGCTAGGCTCCAGAGGGGGGTAAACATTCAGTACTTC.

This sequence joins TRBV30 and TRBJ2-7; 13 bases match TRBD2. The junction had 12 bases not matched to a gene; V was cut back by 8 bases and J by 5 bases. Looked up from germline, CDR1 is GTSNPN and CDR2 is SVGIG (reference sequence). The CDR3 length is 15 residues. The CDR3: CAVDFGLAGVHEQYF. The DNA for the CDR3 is TGTGCCGTGGACTTTGGACTAGCGGGAGTTCACGAGCAGTACTTC.

This clonotype has at least ten counts. This chain connects TRBV28 to TRBJ2-2; D possibly corresponds to TRBD2 (5 bases). V was shortened by 5 bases and J by 2 bases, with 6 bases between the two germline ends. Per the germline V gene, CDR1 is MDHEN and CDR2 is SYDVKM. This CDR3 spans 13 amino acids. CDR3 in amino acids: CASSTRNTGELFF. Written as DNA, the CDR3 is TGTGCCAGCAGTACTAGAAACACCGGGGAGCTGTTTTTT.

This clonotype was seen at least ten times. This chain uses TRBV5-1 with TRBJ2-3, with TRBD2 identical over 7 bases. The CDR3 is 13 amino acids. V shed 7 bases and J 3 bases; nucleotides not matched to a gene: 5. Germline CDR1 SGHRS, CDR2 YFSETQ. The CDR3 region has the DNA TGCGCCAGCTGGGATAGCGGGACAGATACGCAGTATTTT. It specifies CASWDSGTDTQYF. Full variable domain (missing parts from reference TRBV5-1 and TRBJ2-3): KAGVTQTPRYLIKTRGQQVTLSCSPISGHRSVSWYQQTPGQGLQFLFEYFSETQRNKGNFPGRFSGRQFSNSRSEMNVSTLELGDSALYLCASWDSGTDTQYFGPGTRLTVL.

J is TRBJ2-4 and V is TRBV5-1; 7 nucleotides agree with TRBD2. The CDR3 is 16 residues long. Per germline, CDR1 SGHRS and CDR2 YFSETQ. V lost 2 bases, J lost 1 base, and 6 bases stayed unmatched. The CDR3 loop is CASSFAGVHAKNIQYF. CDR3 coding DNA: TGCGCCAGCAGCTTTGCGGGGGTCCACGCCAAAAACATTCAGTACTTC. Combining the CDR3 with reference TRBV5-1 and TRBJ2-4 gives the whole variable domain KAGVTQTPRYLIKTRGQQVTLSCSPISGHRSVSWYQQTPGQGLQFLFEYFSETQRNKGNFPGRFSGRQFSNSRSEMNVSTLELGDSALYLCASSFAGVHAKNIQYFGAGTRLSVL.

The rearrangement uses TRBV28 and TRBJ1-5; D is undetermined. CDR1 is MDHEN, CDR2 SYDVKM, per germline. The length of the CDR3 is 16 residues. With 6 bases removed from V and 3 bases from J, the gap between germline ends came to 18 bases. This CDR3 reads CASRIEGRKPNQPQHF. The CDR3, as DNA: TGTGCCAGCAGAATCGAGGGCCGCAAACCCAATCAGCCCCAGCATTTT.

The chain carries TRBV12-3 or TRBV12-4 and TRBJ2-1, with no clear D. The CDR3 spans 16 residues. Trimming took 2 bases from V and 0 from J, leaving 11 bases between them. The CDR3 spells CASSLYLKSSYNEQFF. As DNA, the CDR3 is TGTGCCAGCAGTTTATACTTAAAGAGCTCCTACAATGAGCAGTTCTTC.

There are many counts of this clonotype. The J gene is TRBJ2-3, the V gene TRBV3-1; 12 nucleotides align to TRBD2. Unmatched junction bases numbered 4, after V lost 4 bases and J lost 2 bases. From germline, CDR1 is LGHDT and CDR2 YNNKEL (reference sequence). The CDR3 is 16 amino acids. This CDR3 is CASSLLAGGTTDTQYF. The CDR3 region has the DNA TGTGCCAGCAGCCTTCTAGCGGGGGGGACCACAGATACGCAGTATTTT.

The table lists this clonotype with a few counts. This chain links TRBV2 with TRBJ1-1, with a weak D call TRBD1 (5 bases). The germline CDR1 and CDR2 sequences are SNHLY and FYNNEI. The V end was cut by 8 bases, the J end by 6 bases, with 16 bases between. CDR3 length: 13 amino acids. The CDR3 reads CASGRTPSSEAFF. The CDR3 DNA is TGTGCCAGCGGGAGGACACCCTCCTCTGAAGCTTTCTTT.

The J gene is TRBJ1-1, the V gene TRBV3-1, with D hard to call. Per germline, CDR1 LGHDT and CDR2 YNNKEL (reference sequence). Trimming shortened V by 0 bases and J by 1 base, and 12 bases separated the two germline ends. The CDR3 has 16 residues. The CDR3 here is CASSQDTSTRNTEAFF. For the CDR3, the DNA is TGTGCCAGCAGCCAAGATACGAGCACGAGGAACACTGAAGCTTTCTTT.

This clonotype was recorded at least ten times. The rearrangement uses TRBV10-3 and TRBJ2-3; 8 bases match TRBD2. The germline CDR1 and CDR2 sequences are ENHRY and SYGVKD. Losses at the gene ends were 11 bases for V and 3 bases for J; bases not matched to a gene: 7. The CDR3 is made up of 13 amino acids. The CDR3 DNA follows: TGTGCCGGGGGGGCTAGCGGGACAGATACGCAGTATTTT. Translated: CAGGASGTDTQYF.

This clonotype was detected a few times. This sequence joins TRBV2 and TRBJ2-1, with D uncertain. Germline-derived CDR1 and CDR2 are SNHLY and FYNNEI. V gave up 2 bases and J gave up 3 bases, with 2 bases separating them. The CDR3 is made up of 12 amino acids. This CDR3 reads CASSENYNEQFF. The CDR3 DNA sequence: TGTGCCAGCAGTGAAAACTACAATGAGCAGTTCTTC.

Only one count was recorded for this clonotype. The rearrangement links TRBV12-3 or TRBV12-4 to TRBJ1-3; 7 positions match TRBD1. The CDR3 is made up of 15 amino acids. V lost 8 bases, J lost 2 bases, and 9 bases stayed unmatched. CDR3 region: CASPQGGAAGNTIYF. In DNA, the CDR3 is TGTGCCAGCCCTCAGGGGGGGGCGGCTGGAAACACCATATATTTT.

This clonotype was observed a handful of times. V usage is TRBV27 and J usage is TRBJ1-4, with D perhaps matching TRBD1 (5 bases). The CDR3 length is 16 residues. The germline V gene has CDR1 MNHEY and CDR2 SMNVEV (reference sequence). Deletions cut 7 bases from V and 5 bases from J, with 20 bases between. For the CDR3, the DNA is TGTGCCAGCAAACGGACCGGGGGTCTTCCAAATGAAAAACTGTTTTTT. It yields the protein CASKRTGGLPNEKLFF.

This clonotype occurred a few times. Compared with germline, one end of the junction differs, possibly owing to a read error. V and J are TRBV7-9 and TRBJ2-5, with 7 nucleotides matching TRBD1. Germline loops: CDR1 SEHNR, CDR2 FQNEAQ (reference sequence). This CDR3 comprises 12 residues. CDR3 sequence reads: CASSLGGQPEEF. CDR3 sequence (DNA): TGTGCCAGCAGCTTAGGGGGACAGCCTGAAGAATTC. Complete variable domain (other parts from reference TRBV7-9 and TRBJ2-5): DTGVSQNPRHKITKRGQNVTFRCDPISEHNRLYWYRQTLGQGPEFLTYFQNEAQLEKSRLLSDRFSAERPKGSFSTLEIQRTEQGDSAMYLCASSLGGQPEEFGPGTRLLVL.

Regarding this clonotype: Germline is not matched at one junction end, which may reflect a read error. J is TRBJ2-7 and V is TRBV10-3; perhaps TRBD1 as D (6 bases). Looked up from germline, CDR1 is ENHRY and CDR2 is SYGVKD. The CDR3 is 18 residues long. The chain's CDR3 is CAFSLGTSNDPAAYEQYF. CDR3 DNA sequence: TGTGCCTTCAGTTTGGGGACATCAAACGACCCTGCGGCGTACGAGCAGTACTTC.

This clonotype occurred many times. The chain employs TRBV10-3 and TRBJ2-3; D remains unclear. V lost 4 bases to trimming and J lost 2 bases, with 7 bases between them. The CDR3 sequence is 13 residues long. Looked up from germline, CDR1 is ENHRY and CDR2 is SYGVKD. The CDR3 loop is CAISGDPTDTQYF. CDR3 bases: TGTGCCATCAGTGGCGACCCCACAGATACGCAGTATTTT.

This clonotype occurred many times. The V and J genes are TRBV2 and TRBJ1-1; 7 positions agree with TRBD1. This CDR3 is built from 14 residues. With 6 bases clipped from V and 7 bases from J, the junction kept 11 bases outside the gene matches. CDR1 is SNHLY, CDR2 FYNNEI, per germline. CDR3 loop: CASRPDRATREAFF. CDR3 nucleotides: TGTGCCAGCAGGCCAGACAGGGCGACGCGTGAAGCTTTCTTT.

Ten or more counts support this clonotype. The chain has TRBV5-1 and TRBJ2-2, with D maybe TRBD1 (6 bases). This CDR3 region has 15 residues. The V gene's germline CDR1 is SGHRS and CDR2 YFSETQ. Trimming left V 0 bases short and J 5 bases short, with 11 bases between. The CDR3 reads CASSLAPTGTGELFF. The CDR3 DNA is TGCGCCAGCAGCTTGGCCCCGACAGGAACCGGGGAGCTGTTTTTT.

At least ten counts were recorded for this clonotype. The V and J genes are TRBV15 and TRBJ1-5; D is perhaps TRBD1 (5 bases). Germline CDR1 reads LNHNV; CDR2 reads YYDKDF (reference sequence). This CDR3 contains 14 residues. V lost 3 bases to trimming and J lost 1 base, with 7 bases between them. The CDR3 sequence: CATSSGASNQPQHF. CDR3 sequence (DNA): TGTGCCACCAGCAGTGGGGCGAGCAATCAGCCCCAGCATTTT.

This clonotype has ten or more counts. The V and J genes are TRBV20-1 and TRBJ2-2; the D is unclear. Germline V lookup: CDR1 DFQATT, CDR2 SNEGSKA (reference sequence). Trimming shortened V by 6 bases and J by 6 bases, and 14 bases separated the two germline ends. This CDR3 region has 13 residues. The CDR3 is CSAYQVAPGELFF. The CDR3 DNA reads TGCAGTGCCTACCAGGTGGCCCCCGGGGAGCTGTTTTTT.

This clonotype was picked up a small number of times. CDR3 protein: CSAKVRGASGNQPQHF. CDR3 DNA sequence: TGCAGTGCTAAGGTACGGGGGGCGTCAGGCAATCAGCCCCAGCATTTT. The chain combines TRBV20-1 with TRBJ1-5, with D perhaps TRBD1 (6 bases). Germline CDR1 reads DFQATT; CDR2 reads SNEGSKA (reference sequence). The CDR3 has 16 residues. With 4 bases removed from V and 2 bases from J, the gap between germline ends came to 18 bases.